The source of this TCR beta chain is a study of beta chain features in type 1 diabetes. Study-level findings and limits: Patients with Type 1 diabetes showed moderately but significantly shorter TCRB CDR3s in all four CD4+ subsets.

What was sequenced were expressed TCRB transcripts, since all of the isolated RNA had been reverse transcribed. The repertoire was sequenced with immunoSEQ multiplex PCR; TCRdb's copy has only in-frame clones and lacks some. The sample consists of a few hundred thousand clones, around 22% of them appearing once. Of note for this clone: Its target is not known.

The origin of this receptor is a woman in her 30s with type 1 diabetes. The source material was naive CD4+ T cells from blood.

CDR3 bases: TGCGCCAGCAGCTTGGGAGGCGGGTCTCGGGAGCAGTACTTC. It specifies CASSLGGGSREQYF. V usage is TRBV5-1 and J usage is TRBJ2-7, with D tentatively TRBD2 (5 bases). With 0 bases removed from V and 7 bases from J, the gap between germline ends came to 14 bases. The CDR3 has 14 amino acids. Germline V lookup: CDR1 SGHRS, CDR2 YFSETQ.